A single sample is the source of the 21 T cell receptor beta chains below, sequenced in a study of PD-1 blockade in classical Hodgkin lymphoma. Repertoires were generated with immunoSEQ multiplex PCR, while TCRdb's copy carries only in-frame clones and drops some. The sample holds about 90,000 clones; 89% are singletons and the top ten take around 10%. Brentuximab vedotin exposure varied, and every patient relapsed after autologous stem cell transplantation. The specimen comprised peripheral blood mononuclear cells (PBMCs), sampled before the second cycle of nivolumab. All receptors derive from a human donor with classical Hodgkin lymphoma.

The CDR3 region is CASSLRTSGRTTDTQYF. In nucleotides, the CDR3 is TGTGCCAGCAGCCTACGGACTAGCGGGAGGACCACAGATACGCAGTATTTT. The chain combines TRBV2 with TRBJ2-3; 14 bases match TRBD2. CDR3 length: 17 amino acids. V lost 6 bases to trimming and J lost 2 bases; unmatched junction nucleotides: 7. Germline CDR1 and CDR2: SNHLY and FYNNEI.

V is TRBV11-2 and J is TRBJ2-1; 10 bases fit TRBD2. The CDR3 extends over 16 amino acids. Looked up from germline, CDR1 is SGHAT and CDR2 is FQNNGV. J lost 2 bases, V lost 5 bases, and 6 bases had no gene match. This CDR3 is CASSPRTSGTYNEQFF. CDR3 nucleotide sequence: TGTGCCAGCAGCCCAAGGACTAGCGGAACCTACAATGAGCAGTTCTTC.

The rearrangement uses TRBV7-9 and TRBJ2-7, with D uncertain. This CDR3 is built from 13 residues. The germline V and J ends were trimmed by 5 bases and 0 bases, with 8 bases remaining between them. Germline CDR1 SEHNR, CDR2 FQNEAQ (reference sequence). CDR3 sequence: CASSEVPSYEQYF. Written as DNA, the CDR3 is TGTGCCAGCAGCGAGGTTCCCTCCTACGAGCAGTACTTC.

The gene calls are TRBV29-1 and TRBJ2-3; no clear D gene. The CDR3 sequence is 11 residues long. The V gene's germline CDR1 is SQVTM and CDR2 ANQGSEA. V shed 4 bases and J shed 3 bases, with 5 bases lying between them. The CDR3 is CSVGGTDTQYF. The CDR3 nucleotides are TGCAGCGTTGGTGGGACAGATACGCAGTATTTT.

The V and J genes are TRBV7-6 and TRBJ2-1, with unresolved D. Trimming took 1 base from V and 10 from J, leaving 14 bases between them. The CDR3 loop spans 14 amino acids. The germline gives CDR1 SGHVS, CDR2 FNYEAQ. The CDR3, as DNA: TGTGCCAGCAGCTTAGGGTGGGGTGGCCAGGAGCAGTTCTTC. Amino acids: CASSLGWGGQEQFF.

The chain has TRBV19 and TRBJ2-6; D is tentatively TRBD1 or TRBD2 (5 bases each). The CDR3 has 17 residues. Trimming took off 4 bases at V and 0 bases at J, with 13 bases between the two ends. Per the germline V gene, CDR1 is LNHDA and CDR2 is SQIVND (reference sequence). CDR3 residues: CASSRGTDFSGANVLTF. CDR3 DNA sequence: TGTGCCAGTAGTAGGGGGACGGACTTCTCTGGGGCCAACGTCCTGACTTTC.

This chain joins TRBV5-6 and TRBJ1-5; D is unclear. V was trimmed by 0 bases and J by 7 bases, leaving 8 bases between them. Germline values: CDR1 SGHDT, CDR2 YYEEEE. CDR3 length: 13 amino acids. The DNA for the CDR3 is TGTGCCAGCAGCTTGGGGGGTGGACAGCCCCAGCATTTT. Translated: CASSLGGGQPQHF.

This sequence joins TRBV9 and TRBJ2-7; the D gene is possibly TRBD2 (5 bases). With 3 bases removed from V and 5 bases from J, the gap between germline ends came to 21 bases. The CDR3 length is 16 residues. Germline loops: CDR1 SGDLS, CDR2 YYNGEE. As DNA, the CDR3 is TGTGCCAGCAGCGCCCTCGACGGGAATCCGTACCACGAGCAGTACTTC. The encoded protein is CASSALDGNPYHEQYF.

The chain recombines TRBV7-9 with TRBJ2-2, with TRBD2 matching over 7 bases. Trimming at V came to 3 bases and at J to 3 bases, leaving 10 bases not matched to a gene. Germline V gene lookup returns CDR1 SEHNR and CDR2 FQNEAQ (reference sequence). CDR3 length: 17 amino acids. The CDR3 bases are TGTGCCAGCAGCTTGCGTTACGGGGGGTCAGACACCGGGGAGCTGTTTTTT. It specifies CASSLRYGGSDTGELFF.

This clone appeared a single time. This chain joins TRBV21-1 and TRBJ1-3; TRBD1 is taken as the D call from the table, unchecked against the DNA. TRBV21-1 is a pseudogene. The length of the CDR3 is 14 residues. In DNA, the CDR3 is TGTGCCAGGGGACAGAGTTTCTCTGGAAACACCATATATTTT. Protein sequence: CARGQSFSGNTIYF.

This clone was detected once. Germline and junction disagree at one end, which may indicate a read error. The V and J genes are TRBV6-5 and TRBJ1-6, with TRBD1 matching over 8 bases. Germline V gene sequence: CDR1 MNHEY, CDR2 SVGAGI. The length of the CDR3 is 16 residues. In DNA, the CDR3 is TGTGCCAGCAGTTACTCCCCGACAGGGGATAAATCACCCCTCCACTTT. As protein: CASSYSPTGDKSPLHF.

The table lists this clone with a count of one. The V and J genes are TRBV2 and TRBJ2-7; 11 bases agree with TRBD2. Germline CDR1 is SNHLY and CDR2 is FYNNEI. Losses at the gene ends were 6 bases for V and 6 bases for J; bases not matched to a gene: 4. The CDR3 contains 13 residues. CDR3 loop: CASRALAGGEQYF. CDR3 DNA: TGTGCCAGCAGGGCTCTAGCGGGAGGCGAGCAGTACTTC.

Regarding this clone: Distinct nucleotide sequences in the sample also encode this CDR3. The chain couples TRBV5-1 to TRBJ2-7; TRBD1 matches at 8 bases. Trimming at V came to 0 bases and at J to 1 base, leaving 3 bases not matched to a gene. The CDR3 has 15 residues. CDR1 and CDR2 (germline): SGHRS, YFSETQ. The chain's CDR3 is CASSLGQGFSYEQYF. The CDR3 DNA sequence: TGCGCCAGCAGCTTGGGACAGGGGTTTTCCTACGAGCAGTACTTC.

For the CDR3, the DNA is TGCGCCAGCAGCTTGGTTGGGACAGGGGGTGCCGGGGCCAACGTCCTGACTTTC. Translation: CASSLVGTGGAGANVLTF. V gene TRBV5-1 combines with J gene TRBJ2-6, with 11 bases lining up with TRBD1. The CDR3 extends over 18 amino acids. Germline loops: CDR1 SGHRS, CDR2 YFSETQ. V lost 0 bases and J lost 4; bases outside the gene matches: 6.

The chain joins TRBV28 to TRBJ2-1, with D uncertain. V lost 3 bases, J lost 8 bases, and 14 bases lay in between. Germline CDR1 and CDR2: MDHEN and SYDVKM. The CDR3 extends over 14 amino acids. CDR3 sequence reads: CASSLNQGIDEQFF. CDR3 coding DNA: TGTGCCAGCAGTTTGAACCAAGGCATCGATGAGCAGTTCTTC.

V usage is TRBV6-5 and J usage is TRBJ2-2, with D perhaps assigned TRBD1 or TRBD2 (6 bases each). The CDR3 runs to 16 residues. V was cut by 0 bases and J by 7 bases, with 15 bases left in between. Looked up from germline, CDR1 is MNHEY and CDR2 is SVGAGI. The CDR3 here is CASSYSNRARDGELFF. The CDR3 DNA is TGTGCCAGCAGTTACTCCAACAGGGCGCGGGACGGGGAGCTGTTTTTT.

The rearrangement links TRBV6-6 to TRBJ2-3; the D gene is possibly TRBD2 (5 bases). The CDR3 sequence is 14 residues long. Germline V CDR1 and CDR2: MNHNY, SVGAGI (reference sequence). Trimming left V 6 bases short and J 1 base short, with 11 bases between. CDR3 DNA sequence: TGTGCCAGCAGAACTAGAGTGGGCACAGATACGCAGTATTTT. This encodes CASRTRVGTDTQYF.

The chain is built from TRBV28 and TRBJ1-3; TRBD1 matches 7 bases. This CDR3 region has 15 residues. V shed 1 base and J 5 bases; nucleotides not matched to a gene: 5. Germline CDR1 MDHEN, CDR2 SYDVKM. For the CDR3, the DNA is TGTGCCAGCAGTTTATACTACAGGGGCCGAAACACCATATATTTT. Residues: CASSLYYRGRNTIYF.

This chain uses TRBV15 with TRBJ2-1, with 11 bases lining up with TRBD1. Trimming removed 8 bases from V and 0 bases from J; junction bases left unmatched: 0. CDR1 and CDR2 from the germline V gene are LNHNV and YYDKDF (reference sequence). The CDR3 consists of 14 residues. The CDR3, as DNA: TGTGCCACCGGGACAGGGGGCTCCTACAATGAGCAGTTCTTC. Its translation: CATGTGGSYNEQFF.

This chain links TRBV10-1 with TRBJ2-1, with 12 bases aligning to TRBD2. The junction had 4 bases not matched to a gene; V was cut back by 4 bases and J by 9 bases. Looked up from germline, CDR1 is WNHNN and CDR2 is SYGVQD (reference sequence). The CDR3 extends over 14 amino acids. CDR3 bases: TGCGCCAGCAGTGGTACTAGCGGGAGGAGTGAGCAGTTCTTC. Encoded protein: CASSGTSGRSEQFF.

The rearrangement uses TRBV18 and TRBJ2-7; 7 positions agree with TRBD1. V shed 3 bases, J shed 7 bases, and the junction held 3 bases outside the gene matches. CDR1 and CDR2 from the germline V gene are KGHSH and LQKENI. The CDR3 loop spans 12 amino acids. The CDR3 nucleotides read TGTGCCAGCTCACCTACAGGGGTGGAGCAGTACTTC. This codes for CASSPTGVEQYF.